The sequence of this T cell receptor (beta chain) was determined in a study of blood T cells in healthy people across ages. Next came a second PCR, run for about 6 to 12 cycles, which used a sample-barcoded 5' primer along with a J-beta primer mix. A template-switch adaptor with 12 random nucleotides tagged each cDNA molecule. TCRdb ran MiXCR on the 5' RACE reads and lists one entry per CDR3 protein. The sample contains about 1,600,000 distinct CDR3 sequences, approximately 38% of which appear only once. The length of the CDR3 is 17 residues. With 1 base removed from V and 3 bases from J, the gap between germline ends came to 19 bases.

Sequenced material: blood. The TCR originated in a woman aged 18-29 years in good health. This chain joins TRBV12-3 or TRBV12-4 and TRBJ2-7; the D gene is possibly TRBD1 (6 bases). The CDR3 region has the DNA TGTGCCAGCAGTTTAGGCAGGGGATCGGTACGGGGCTACGAGCAGTACTTC. Its translation: CASSLGRGSVRGYEQYF.